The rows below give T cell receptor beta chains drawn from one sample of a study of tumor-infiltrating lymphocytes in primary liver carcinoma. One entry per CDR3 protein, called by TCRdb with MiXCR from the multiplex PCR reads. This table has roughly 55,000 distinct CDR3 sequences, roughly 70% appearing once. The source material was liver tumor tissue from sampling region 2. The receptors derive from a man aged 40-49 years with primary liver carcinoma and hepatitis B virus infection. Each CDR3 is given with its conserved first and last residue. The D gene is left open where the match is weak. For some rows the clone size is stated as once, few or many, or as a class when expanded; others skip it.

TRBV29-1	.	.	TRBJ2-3	TGCGGCGTCAACACAGATACGCAGTATTTT	CGVNTDTQYF
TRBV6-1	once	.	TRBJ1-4	TGTGCCACCAGGGGAGCGGTGGCTCTAGCTAATGAAAAACTGTTTTTT	CATRGAVALANEKLFF
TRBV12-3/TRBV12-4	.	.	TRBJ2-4	TGTGCCAGCAGTTTATGGGGTGGGGCGGACATAGCTAAAACCCTCCAGTACTTC	CASSLWGGADIAKTLQYF
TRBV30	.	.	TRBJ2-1	TGTGCCTGGAGTGTACTCCGGGCTAGCGTGTCCGGGCACAATGAGCAATTCTTC	CAWSVLRASVSGHNEQFF
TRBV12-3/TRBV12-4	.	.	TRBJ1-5	TGTGCCAGTAGTCGAAGCCGGGACACTTATCATCAGCCCCAGCATTTT	CASSRSRDTYHQPQHF
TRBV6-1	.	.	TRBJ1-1	TGTTCCAGCAGTGCCCAGACGAACACTGAAGCTTTCTTT	CSSSAQTNTEAFF
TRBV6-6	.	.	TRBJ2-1	TGTGCCAGCAGTACCGGGACTTCCTACAATGAGCAGTTCTTC	CASSTGTSYNEQFF
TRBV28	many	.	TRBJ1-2	TGTGCCAGCAGTTGGACAAATCTATATGGCTACACCTTC	CASSWTNLYGYTF
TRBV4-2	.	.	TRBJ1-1	TGTGCCAGCAGCCAAGATTGGCGGGGAGCGAACACTGAAACTTGCTTT	CASSQDWRGANTETCF
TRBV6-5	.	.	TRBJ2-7	TGTGCCAGTAGCCTGACAGATGCCTACGAGCAGTACTTC	CASSLTDAYEQYF
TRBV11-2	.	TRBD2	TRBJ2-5	TGTGGCAGGAGCCAAACTCCTGGCGGGGGGAAGGAGACCAAGTACTTC	CGRSQTPGGGKETKYF
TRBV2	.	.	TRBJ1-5	TGTGCCAGCAGTGTAGGGGAACTTGACAATCAGCCCCAGCATTTT	CASSVGELDNQPQHF
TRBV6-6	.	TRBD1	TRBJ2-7	TGTGCCAGCAGTGATTCAGACAGGGTCTGCGAGCAGTACTTC	CASSDSDRVCEQYF
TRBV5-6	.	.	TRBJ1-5	TGTGCTAGCAGCTTCCGACATGCGAATCAGCCCCAGCATTTT	CASSFRHANQPQHF
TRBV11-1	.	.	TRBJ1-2	TGTGCCAGCAGACCCAGGGACTCCTACTATGGCTACACCTTC	CASRPRDSYYGYTF
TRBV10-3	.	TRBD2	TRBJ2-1	TGTTCCATCAGTGCAGGACTAGCGGGAGGGCTATCATACAATGAGCAGTTCTTC	CSISAGLAGGLSYNEQFF
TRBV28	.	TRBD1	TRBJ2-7	TGTGCCAGCAGTCCCGGGACAGGGGGCGCGAAGGTCCAATTCGAGCAGTACTTC	CASSPGTGGAKVQFEQYF
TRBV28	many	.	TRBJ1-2	TGTGCCAGCAGAGGTCCCGGGAATAACTATGGCTACACCTTC	CASRGPGNNYGYTF
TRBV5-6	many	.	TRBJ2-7	TGTGCCAGCAGCTCCTTGATGGTCTACGAGCAGTACTTC	CASSSLMVYEQYF
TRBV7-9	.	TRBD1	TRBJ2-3	TGTGTCAGCAGCCCTACGACAGGGGCCTTCACAGATACGCAGTATTTT	CVSSPTTGAFTDTQYF
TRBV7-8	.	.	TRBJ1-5	TGTGCCAGCAACTTAGTAGACAGAGCGATTAATCAGCCCCAGCATTTT	CASNLVDRAINQPQHF
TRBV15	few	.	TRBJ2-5	TGTGCCACCAGCAGCGATGGCGGAGGACTCCAAGAGACCCAGTACTTC	CATSSDGGGLQETQYF
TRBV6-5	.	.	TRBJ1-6	TGTGCCAGCAGAAAATCACACGAGGGTAATTCACCCTTCCACTTT	CASRKSHEGNSPFHF
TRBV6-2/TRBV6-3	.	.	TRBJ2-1	TGTGCCAGCTGGGCCAGCGGTCGGCGCGATGAGCAATTCTTC	CASWASGRRDEQFF
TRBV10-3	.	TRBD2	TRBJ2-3	TGTGCCGTCAGTGCACCCCTCCGAATAGCGGGAACCACAGATACGCAGTATTTT	CAVSAPLRIAGTTDTQYF